The 3 T cell receptor beta chains in this list originate from one sample, sequenced in a study of glioma-infiltrating T cells after dendritic cell vaccination. The assay was immunoSEQ multiplex PCR, and TCRdb's table has in-frame clones only and misses some. The sample yields roughly 50,000 clones, 89% seen once. Time point of the sample: after dendritic cell vaccination, including at tumor progression/relapse. The sequencing used blood, collected after dendritic cell vaccination. Every receptor here comes from a human donor with glioblastoma.

The chain has TRBV28 and TRBJ2-7; 9 bases are shared with TRBD2. The V segment lost 6 bases and the J segment 0 bases; nucleotides outside the gene matches: 3. The CDR3 runs 14 residues. Germline lookup yields CDR1 MDHEN and CDR2 SYDVKM. DNA of the CDR3: TGTGCCAGCAGCCGTAGCGGGAGCTCCTACGAGCAGTACTTC. It translates to CASSRSGSSYEQYF.

The CDR3 loop reads CASSKESASGIVTPSTDTQYF. Written as DNA, the CDR3 is TGTGCCAGCAGCAAAGAATCGGCTAGCGGGATCGTCACCCCAAGCACAGATACGCAGTATTTT. V and J are TRBV21-1 and TRBJ2-3; the table calls TRBD2, which could not be checked here. TRBV21-1 represents a pseudogene. CDR3 length: 21 residues.

The V gene is TRBV29-1, the J gene TRBJ2-7; possible D gene TRBD1, 6 bases. Germline CDR1 is SQVTM and CDR2 is ANQGSEA. This CDR3 contains 15 residues. The germline V and J ends were trimmed by 4 bases and 2 bases, with 18 bases remaining between them. CDR3 nucleotides: TGCAGCGTTGCATTACTAACAGGGTTACCCTACGAGCAGTACTTC. Protein: CSVALLTGLPYEQYF.